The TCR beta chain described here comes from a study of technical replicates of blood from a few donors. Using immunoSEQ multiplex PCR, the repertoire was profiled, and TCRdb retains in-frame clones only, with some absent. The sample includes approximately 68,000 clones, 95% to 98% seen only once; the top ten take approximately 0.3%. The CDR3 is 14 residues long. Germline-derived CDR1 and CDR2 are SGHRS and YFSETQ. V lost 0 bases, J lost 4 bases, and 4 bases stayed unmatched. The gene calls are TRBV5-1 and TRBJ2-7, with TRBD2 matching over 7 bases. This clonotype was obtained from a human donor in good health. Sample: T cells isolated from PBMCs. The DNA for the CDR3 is TGCGCCAGCAGCTTGGGCGGGAGTTTATACGAGCAGTACTTC. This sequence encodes CASSLGGSLYEQYF.